This entry concerns a single T cell receptor (beta chain). Its antigen is still unknown. This record belongs to a study of OX40 agonist ivuxolimab in advanced cancers. The overall study: The mean age was 60 years, ranging from roughly 23 to 90, with roughly four fifths of participants male. Having had anti-PD-1, anti-PD-L1 or anti-CTLA-4 therapy before was allowed, and 40% to 45% had some. One patient with hepatocellular carcinoma and two with cutaneous melanoma, three in all, had partial responses. Study observations and caveats: In CD8+ T cells, expanded clones were on average more numerous than in CD4+.

TCRdb keeps only in-frame clones here, not all; method: immunoSEQ multiplex PCR. The repertoire has approximately 67,000 clones, approximately 84% of them found once; the top ten carry 2%. V was pared by 1 base and J by 0 bases, with 10 bases between. Germline assignment: CDR1 SGDLS and CDR2 YYNGEE. This CDR3 is built from 15 residues. The genes are TRBV9 and TRBJ2-5; D remains unclear. The sample was CD4+ or CD8+ T cells sorted from blood, taken in a trial of the OX40 agonist ivuxolimab. The sequence was obtained from an adult with an advanced solid tumor such as melanoma, head and neck, liver or kidney cancer. The CDR3 spells CASSVLSGYQETQYF. CDR3 bases: TGTGCCAGCAGCGTATTATCTGGGTACCAAGAGACCCAGTACTTC. The entire variable domain, with the rest obtained from reference TRBV9 and TRBJ2-5, is as follows: DSGVTQTPKHLITATGQRVTLRCSPRSGDLSVYWYQQSLDQGLQFLIQYYNGEERAKGNILERFSAQQFPDLHSELNLSSLELGDSALYFCASSVLSGYQETQYFGPGTRLLVL.